This record looks at one TCR beta chain sequence and its context. Its cognate antigen is unknown. The table came from immunoSEQ multiplex PCR; TCRdb's copy has only in-frame clones and leaves some out. The data hold some 18,000 clones, with just over 65% observed a single time. The source of the sample is a study of Tregs in tolerant kidney transplant recipients. Trimming took off 0 bases at V and 1 base at J, with 13 bases between the two ends. The CDR3 runs 16 residues. Germline assignment: CDR1 SGHKS and CDR2 YYEKEE (reference sequence). The chain joins TRBV5-5 to TRBJ1-1; the D is unclear. The material sequenced was Tregs from blood cultured with allogeneic cells. The source is a human donor in good health. CDR3: CASSLGRSFWNTEAFF. In nucleotides, the CDR3 is TGTGCCAGCAGCTTGGGCCGTAGCTTCTGGAACACTGAAGCTTTCTTT.